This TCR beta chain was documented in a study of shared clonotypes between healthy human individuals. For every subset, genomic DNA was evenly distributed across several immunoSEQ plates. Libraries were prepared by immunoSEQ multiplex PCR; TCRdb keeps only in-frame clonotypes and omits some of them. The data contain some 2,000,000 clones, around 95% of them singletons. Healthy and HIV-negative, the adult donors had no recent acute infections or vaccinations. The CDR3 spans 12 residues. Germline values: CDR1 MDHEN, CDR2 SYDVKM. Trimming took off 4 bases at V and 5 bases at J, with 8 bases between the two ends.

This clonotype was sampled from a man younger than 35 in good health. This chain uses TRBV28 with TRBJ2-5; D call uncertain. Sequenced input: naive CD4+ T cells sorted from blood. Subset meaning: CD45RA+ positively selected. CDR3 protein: CASSWSYETQYF. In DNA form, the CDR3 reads TGTGCCAGCAGTTGGTCTTATGAGACCCAGTACTTC.